The present entry profiles one T cell receptor (beta chain) with its context. Its antigen is not known. This record belongs to a study of cytomegalovirus exposure and HLA in healthy donors. Overall study results and limits: 15,000 to 20,000 TCR beta sequences were associated with HLA alleles at 0.05 false discovery rate in a later analysis.

Amplification used 60 Vbeta primers and 13 Jbeta primers. Here immunoSEQ multiplex PCR was the method, and the copy in TCRdb shows in-frame clones only, minus some. The table shows about 110,000 clones, with approximately 81% occurring only once. Trimming took 1 base from V and 4 from J, leaving 6 bases between them. The V gene's germline CDR1 is SGHRS and CDR2 YFSETQ. This CDR3 is 13 amino acids long. This sequence joins TRBV5-1 and TRBJ1-5; D is unresolved. This clonotype originated in a man aged 25 to 40 in good health and CMV-seronegative. The sequenced material came from PBMCs. The DNA for the CDR3 is TGCGCCAGCAGCTTGAATGAGAATCAGCCCCAGCATTTT. Translating gives CASSLNENQPQHF.